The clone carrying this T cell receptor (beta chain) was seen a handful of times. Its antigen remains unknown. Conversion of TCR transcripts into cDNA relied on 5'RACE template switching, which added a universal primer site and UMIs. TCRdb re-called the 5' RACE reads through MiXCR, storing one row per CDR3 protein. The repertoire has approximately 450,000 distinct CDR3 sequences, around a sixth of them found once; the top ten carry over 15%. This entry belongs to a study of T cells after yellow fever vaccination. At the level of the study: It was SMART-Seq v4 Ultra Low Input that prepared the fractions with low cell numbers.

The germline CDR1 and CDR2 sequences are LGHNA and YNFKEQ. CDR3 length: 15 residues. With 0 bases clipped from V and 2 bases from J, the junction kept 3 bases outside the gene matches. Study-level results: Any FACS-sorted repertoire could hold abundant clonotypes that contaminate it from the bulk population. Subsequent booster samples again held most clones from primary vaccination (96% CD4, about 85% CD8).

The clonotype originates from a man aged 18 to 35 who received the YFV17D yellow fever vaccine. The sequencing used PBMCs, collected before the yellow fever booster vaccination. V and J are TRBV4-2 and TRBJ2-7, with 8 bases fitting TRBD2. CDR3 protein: CASSQEVAGTYEQYF. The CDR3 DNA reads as TGTGCCAGCAGCCAAGAGGTAGCGGGGACCTACGAGCAGTACTTC.